One TCR beta chain is described in this entry. The sample carries other DNA sequences with the same CDR3. These data come from a study of blood T cell repertoires in COVID-19. The overall study: COVID-19 samples from acute and convalescent phases originated in the United States, Italy and Spain. Nucleic acid was either cDNA or gDNA, and it came from T cells, B-cell-depleted T cells, or PBMCs.

The CDR3 contains 13 residues. Per the germline V gene, CDR1 is SGHRS and CDR2 is YFSETQ. Trimming left V 0 bases short and J 5 bases short, with 8 bases between. Repertoires were generated with immunoSEQ multiplex PCR, while TCRdb's copy carries only in-frame clones and drops some. This sample has about 330,000 clones, with around 85% found just once. Sequencing was carried out using peripheral blood. This receptor was taken from a human donor in a cohort sampled during active COVID-19. The chain joins TRBV5-1 to TRBJ2-5; TRBD2 is a possible D gene (6 bases). The CDR3 DNA is TGCGCCAGCAGCTTGGGGGGAGGTGAGACCCAGTACTTC. Translating it yields CASSLGGGETQYF.